This T cell receptor beta chain derives from a study of T cells in Graves' hyperthyroidism and ophthalmopathy (dated by TCRdb to between 2018 and 2021). About the full investigation: Peripheral blood was sampled at the time of initial diagnosis, prior to any treatment. A discovery cohort of 95 to 100 patients, about 40 with Graves' ophthalmopathy and fewer than 65 with stable Graves' hyperthyroidism, was used to find distinguishing TCR V-J signatures. Prospective prediction of ophthalmopathy was tested in an independent validation cohort of about 19 hyperthyroidism patients and 15 to 17 patients who later progressed to ophthalmopathy. The 75 to 100 discovery patients were randomly split 7:3 into training and test sets. Thyroid tissue and blood T-cell repertoires from more than five Graves' hyperthyroidism patients were also compared in the study. After blood sampling, hyperthyroidism patients were treated with methimazole at a starting dose of 30 mg daily, and ophthalmopathy patients were treated with high-dose intravenous methylprednisolone. The paper describes TCR Vbeta CDR3 sequencing of about 140 peripheral blood samples, made up of 40 to 45 ophthalmopathy patients, 70 to 75 hyperthyroidism patients and around 17 progressor patients. The paper's findings and limits, for the study overall: A model built on a 13 V-J signature distinguished ophthalmopathy from stable hyperthyroidism, reaching around 90% sensitivity and about 81% specificity in cross-validation and 80%/75% in testing. In validation, the model predicted progression to ophthalmopathy with around 71% sensitivity and 72% to 85% specificity, a median of 6.5 months before onset. Sample size was not statistically predetermined, and investigators were not blinded to group allocation. Most expanded thyroid clonotypes (frequency above 0.001) were also detected in blood, suggesting blood repertoires may reflect thyroid immune responses.

Ophthalmopathy patients had moderately to severely active disease, Clinical Activity Score of at least 3, NOSPECS grade of at least 4, and duration under 3 months. Any patient with an uncontrolled infection, another autoimmune disease, pregnancy or lactation was excluded. Diagnoses were based on clinical symptoms, serum thyroxine and TRAb, thyroid ultrasound and orbital computed tomography. PBMCs were separated from approximately 9.9 ml of fresh peripheral blood using Ficoll-Paque density gradient centrifugation. Total RNA was extracted using Trizol reagent, and RNA quality was assessed on an Agilent 2100 Bioanalyzer. The germline V gene sets CDR1 to MNHEY and CDR2 to SVGAGI. Including cysteine and phenylalanine, the CDR3 has 14 amino acids. Solely the CDR3 DNA is kept, with 42 bases framed from the first base. V drops 0 bases and J drops 5 bases, leaving 10 bases in between. Amplification of TCR beta CDR3 regions was carried out from RNA transcripts. A first-round RT-PCR of the TCR CDR3 used the HTBI primer set with the Qiagen OneStep RT-PCR kit. A second multiplex PCR round built the libraries, followed by size selection and purification. Sequencing of the libraries was done on an Illumina HiSeq2000 using paired-end 100 bp reads. Under the source paper's analysis protocol: SOAPnuke was used to process the raw data, removing reads that contained adapters or uncalled bases, had a mean Phred below 15, or lacked an exact match to the constant primer or identifier. High-quality paired reads were merged using COPE v1.2.5, and each unique nucleotide sequence was defined as a clonotype. MiTCR v1.1 was used to align the clonotypes against IMGT TRBV, TRBD and TRBJ reference segments. The analysis was restricted to V-J combinations with a frequency above 0.0001, which together covered about 99% of the repertoires. The TCS score was defined as F50 (clonal expansion) divided by E x V (chaos), with BLOSUM62-based TCRdist calculated between CDR3 peptides within each V-J. Welch's t-statistics and random forest reduced 450 to 600 V-J features to 13, which were used in a naive Bayes classifier (R e1071). Clones were called with MiXCR by TCRdb after fastp trimmed the public reads at Q25, and only in-frame beta chains were retained. Rows with one shared CDR3 protein collapse into an entry with the most common genes and DNA. TCRdb assigned the V and J calls; the authors' analysis was not used. Recorded for this sample are approximately 600,000 distinct CDR3 sequences; less than 25% of them occurred a single time. Clones ranked in the top ten supply under 35% of the sample.

As for this clonotype: Its antigen remains unidentified. No quality values exist for individual bases; no much larger clone is one base distant.

The chain employs TRBV6-5 and TRBJ2-5; the D segment could be TRBD2, given 5 matching bases. The clonotype was recovered from a man aged 25-45 years with Graves' ophthalmopathy. The sample comprised blood. The sequenced DNA is TGTGCCAGCAGTTACTCCGATTCGGGGGAGACCCAGTACTTC. Its protein reads: CASSYSDSGETQYF.